These 14 T cell receptor beta chains share one sample of origin, sequenced in a study of T-cell memory formation after mild COVID-19. TCRdb reanalysed the 5' RACE reads using MiXCR and keeps one entry per CDR3 protein. The sample records hundreds of thousands of distinct CDR3 sequences, under 8.5% being singletons. The sample taken for sequencing was PBMCs or a T cell subset sorted from them (not recorded which). The receptors were sampled from a young man who had mild COVID-19 (a few samples of this study predate the infection). Cell type and time point are not known.

The V call is TRBV5-1, the J call TRBJ2-2; possible D gene TRBD2, 6 bases. Trimming pared 7 bases from V and 5 bases from J, leaving 27 bases between. CDR1 and CDR2 from the germline V gene are SGHRS and YFSETQ. This CDR3 is 18 amino acids long. CDR3 nucleotide sequence: TGCGCCAGCCCTCTGAGACTAGTGTCCGGCTTAAGAACCGGGGAGCTGTTTTTT. Its translation is CASPLRLVSGLRTGELFF.

This clonotype has just a few counts. The rearrangement uses TRBV9 and TRBJ2-2; 8 positions agree with TRBD2. With V trimmed by 2 bases and J by 0 bases, 12 bases remained unmatched. The germline gives CDR1 SGDLS, CDR2 YYNGEE. The CDR3 contains 19 residues. CDR3 sequence (DNA): TGTGCCAGCAGCGTTCAAGGGACTAGTGGTCGTCCGAACACCGGGGAGCTGTTTTTT. It encodes CASSVQGTSGRPNTGELFF.

This clonotype was observed a few times. The chain recombines TRBV4-2 with TRBJ1-5; D unclear. Germline V gene lookup returns CDR1 LGHNA and CDR2 YNFKEQ. The CDR3 runs to 15 residues. V shed 0 bases and J shed 0 bases, with 6 bases lying between them. CDR3 protein: CASSQDQVSNQPQHF. The DNA for the CDR3 is TGTGCCAGCAGCCAAGATCAGGTTAGCAATCAGCCCCAGCATTTT.

For this clonotype: Given a much more abundant clone one base away, this may be a read error. The CDR3 bases are TGTGCCAGCAGTCTGGAATTGGGGACCTTAGCCTTT. Translated: CASSLELGTLAF. The chain uses TRBV6-6 and TRBJ1-1; TRBD1 might be the D (5 bases). From germline, CDR1 is MNHNY and CDR2 SVGAGI (reference sequence). CDR3 length: 12 amino acids.

This clonotype was counted only a few times. This chain uses TRBV7-2 with TRBJ1-1; D possibly corresponds to TRBD1 (5 bases). The CDR3 runs to 13 residues. Germline CDR1 SGHTA, CDR2 FQGNSA. V lost 0 bases, J lost 11 bases, and 13 bases lay in between. The CDR3 nucleotides are TGTGCCAGCAGCTTAGCGTTGGAGGGGCCTGCTTTCTTT. This encodes CASSLALEGPAFF. The complete variable domain, with remaining parts taken from reference TRBV7-2 and TRBJ1-1, reads GAGVSQSPSNKVTEKGKDVELRCDPISGHTALYWYRQSLGQGLEFLIYFQGNSAPDKSGLPSDRFSAERTGGSVSTLTIQRTQQEDSAVYLCASSLALEGPAFFGQGTRLTVV.

The chain uses TRBV7-2 and TRBJ2-3; 9 bases line up with TRBD1. In germline, CDR1 is SGHTA, CDR2 FQGNSA. There are 14 residues in the CDR3. The V and J ends lost 8 bases and 2 bases, in that order; junction bases with no gene match: 5. CDR3 sequence reads: CASGGQGPTDTQYF. The CDR3 region has the DNA TGTGCCAGCGGGGGACAGGGACCCACAGATACGCAGTATTTT. Full variable domain (remainder filled in from reference TRBV7-2 and TRBJ2-3): GAGVSQSPSNKVTEKGKDVELRCDPISGHTALYWYRQSLGQGLEFLIYFQGNSAPDKSGLPSDRFSAERTGGSVSTLTIQRTQQEDSAVYLCASGGQGPTDTQYFGPGTRLTVL.

There are many counts of this clonotype. The chain employs TRBV5-1 and TRBJ1-1, with D perhaps matching TRBD1 (6 bases). V gave up 4 bases and J gave up 7 bases, with 29 bases separating them. Germline CDR1 is SGHRS and CDR2 is YFSETQ. This CDR3 is 18 amino acids long. The CDR3 coding sequence is TGCGCCAGCAGCGATCCCACTCCAGGGGCCGTCTTGGTGGTTGAAGCTTTCTTT. Amino acid sequence: CASSDPTPGAVLVVEAFF.

This clonotype was observed a few times. The gene calls are TRBV24-1 and TRBJ2-3, with 7 positions matching TRBD2. The CDR3 sequence is 13 residues long. After removal of 9 bases from V and 0 bases from J, the junction contained 2 bases not matched to a gene. The germline gives CDR1 KGHDR, CDR2 SFDVKD. Here the CDR3 DNA reads TGTGCCACCGGGGGGGGGAGCACAGATACGCAGTATTTT. Translated, it gives CATGGGSTDTQYF.

This clonotype appeared a few times. This chain links TRBV4-3 with TRBJ1-2, with D hard to call. Germline V lookup: CDR1 LGHNA, CDR2 YSLEER. This CDR3 comprises 14 residues. Trimming took off 1 base at V and 6 bases at J, with 12 bases between the two ends. Written as DNA, the CDR3 is TGCGCCAGCAGCCAAGGAAGGGCAGGAAATGGCTACACCTTC. This encodes CASSQGRAGNGYTF.

This clonotype was picked up a small number of times. The chain carries TRBV20-1 and TRBJ2-5; D might be TRBD2 (6 bases). Looked up from germline, CDR1 is DFQATT and CDR2 is SNEGSKA (reference sequence). The CDR3 sequence is 12 residues long. Trimming removed 6 bases from V and 9 bases from J, with 17 bases in between. CDR3 DNA: TGCAGTGCCGAGGCGGGAAATTGGGCCCAGTACTTC. It translates to CSAEAGNWAQYF.

The chain uses TRBV7-9 and TRBJ1-6; 9 positions match TRBD1. This CDR3 has 17 amino acids. The germline gives CDR1 SEHNR, CDR2 FQNEAQ (reference sequence). With V trimmed by 4 bases and J by 7 bases, 11 bases remained unmatched. The CDR3 coding sequence is TGTGCCAGCAGCTCCTGGGGGACAGGGCCGAAAAATTCACCCCTCCACTTT. It translates to CASSSWGTGPKNSPLHF.

The chain links TRBV5-1 to TRBJ1-2, with 7 nucleotides matching TRBD1. Germline values: CDR1 SGHRS, CDR2 YFSETQ. The CDR3 is 11 amino acids. The trim removed 6 bases at V and 7 bases at J, leaving 3 bases unmatched. The CDR3 DNA is TGCGCCAGCACAGGGGGAAGTGGCTACACCTTC. Protein sequence: CASTGGSGYTF.

This clonotype has a handful of counts. The J gene is TRBJ1-4, the V gene TRBV29-1; no clear D. The ends were cut back, 4 bases at V and 3 bases at J, with 6 bases in the middle. CDR1 is SQVTM, CDR2 ANQGSEA, per germline. The CDR3 covers 12 residues. The CDR3 loop reads CSVGSPNEKLFF. The DNA of the CDR3 is TGCAGCGTTGGGAGTCCTAATGAAAAACTGTTTTTT.

This clonotype was seen a few times. The CDR3 nucleotides read TGCGCCAGCAGCTTGGGCAGGGGAAGTTTGGATACGCAGTATTTT. As protein: CASSLGRGSLDTQYF. This sequence joins TRBV5-1 and TRBJ2-3; perhaps TRBD1 as D (6 bases). This CDR3 has 15 amino acids. CDR1 is SGHRS and CDR2 is YFSETQ in the germline V gene. Trimming removed 0 bases from V and 6 bases from J, with 14 bases in between.